This T cell receptor (beta chain) was identified in a study of tumor-infiltrating lymphocytes in oesophageal squamous cell carcinoma. By share, this clonotype counts as medium-sized. TCRdb re-called the PCR reads with MiXCR, one entry per CDR3 protein. The sample has about 3,700 distinct CDR3 sequences, around 14% seen once. This CDR3 has 13 amino acids. The ends were cut back, 2 bases at V and 4 bases at J, with 6 bases in the middle. The V gene's germline CDR1 is WSHSY and CDR2 SAAADI. Sequenced: esophageal tumor tissue. The gene calls are TRBV10-2 and TRBJ2-1; no clear D gene. This clonotype was obtained from a male donor with esophageal squamous cell carcinoma. CDR3 loop: CASSELEYNEQFF. The CDR3 nucleotides read TGCGCCAGCAGTGAGCTCGAGTACAATGAGCAGTTCTTC.